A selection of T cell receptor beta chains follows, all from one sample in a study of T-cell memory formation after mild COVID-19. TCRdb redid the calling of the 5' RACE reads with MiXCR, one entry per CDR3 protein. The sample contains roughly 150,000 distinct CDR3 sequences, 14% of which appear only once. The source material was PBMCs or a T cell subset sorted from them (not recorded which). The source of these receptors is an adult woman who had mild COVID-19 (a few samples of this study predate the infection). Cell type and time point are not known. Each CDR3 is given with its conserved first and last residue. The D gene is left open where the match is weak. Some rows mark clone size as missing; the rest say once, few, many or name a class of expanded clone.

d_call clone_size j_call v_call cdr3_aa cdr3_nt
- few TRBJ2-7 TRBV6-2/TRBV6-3 CASRTGWGYEQYF TGTGCCAGCAGGACCGGATGGGGCTACGAGCAGTACTTC
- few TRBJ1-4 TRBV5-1 CASSLGQRSGATNEKLFF TGCGCCAGCAGCTTGGGACAAAGGTCGGGTGCAACTAATGAAAAACTGTTTTTT
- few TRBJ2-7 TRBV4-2 CASSQVWDLGEQYF TGTGCCAGCAGCCAAGTATGGGACCTCGGTGAGCAGTACTTC
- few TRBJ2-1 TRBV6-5 CASSDPGRGEHFF TGTGCCAGCAGTGATCCTGGGCGGGGTGAGCACTTCTTC
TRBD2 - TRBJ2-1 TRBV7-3 CASSPTAGLANNEQFF TGTGCCAGCAGCCCCACTGCGGGACTAGCCAACAATGAGCAGTTCTTC
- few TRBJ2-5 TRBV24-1 CATSDRGTRFEETQYF TGTGCCACCAGTGACCGGGGGACCCGATTCGAAGAGACCCAGTACTTC
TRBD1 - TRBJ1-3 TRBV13 CASSRDSLSSGNTIYF TGTGCCAGCAGCCGGGACAGTCTCTCCTCTGGAAACACCATATATTTT
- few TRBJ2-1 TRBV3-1 CASSQWVVDHNEQFF TGTGCCAGCAGCCAATGGGTGGTGGACCACAATGAGCAGTTCTTC
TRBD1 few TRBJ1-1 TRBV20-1 CSARDKSTGFTEAFF TGCAGTGCTAGAGATAAGTCGACAGGGTTCACTGAAGCTTTCTTT
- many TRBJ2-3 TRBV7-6 CASSFGGASTDTQYF TGTGCCAGCAGCTTTGGGGGGGCTAGCACAGATACGCAGTATTTT
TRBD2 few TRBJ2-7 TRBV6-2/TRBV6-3 CASSYSRELPRQYF TGTGCCAGCAGTTACTCGCGGGAGCTACCAAGGCAGTACTTC
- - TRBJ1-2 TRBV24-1 CATSESDRAYGYTF TGTGCCACCAGTGAGAGTGACCGTGCCTATGGCTACACCTTC
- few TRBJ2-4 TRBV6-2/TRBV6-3 CASSYSRVSNIQYF TGTGCCAGCAGTTACTCTAGGGTTTCAAACATTCAGTACTTC
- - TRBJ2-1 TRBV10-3 CASSPEGLRYNEQFF TGTGCCAGCAGCCCGGAGGGCTTACGCTACAATGAGCAGTTCTTC
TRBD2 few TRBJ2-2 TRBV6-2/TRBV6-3 CASRRLAKNTGELFF TGTGCCAGCAGAAGACTAGCTAAAAACACCGGGGAGCTGTTTTTT
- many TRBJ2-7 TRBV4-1 CASSQGANYEQYF TGCGCCAGCAGCCAAGGGGCTAACTACGAGCAGTACTTC
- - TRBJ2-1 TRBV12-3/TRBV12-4 CASSLGRGAAFWKQFF TGTGCCAGCAGTTTGGGCCGCGGGGCCGCATTTTGGAAGCAGTTCTTC
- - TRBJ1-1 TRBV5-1 CASSYRLKQSRDTEAFF TGCGCCAGCAGCTATCGACTCAAACAGTCCAGGGACACTGAAGCTTTCTTT
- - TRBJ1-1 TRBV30 CAWSVRVNTEAFF TGTGCCTGGAGTGTACGAGTGAACACTGAAGCTTTCTTT
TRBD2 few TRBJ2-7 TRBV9 CASSVGTSASYYEQYF TGTGCCAGCAGCGTCGGGACTAGCGCGTCGTACTACGAGCAGTACTTC
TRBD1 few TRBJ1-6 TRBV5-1 CASSGGQGRPSPLHF TGCGCCAGCAGCGGGGGACAGGGGCGGCCTTCACCCCTCCACTTT
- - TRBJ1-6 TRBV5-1 CASSLAEGSSPLHF TGCGCCAGCAGCTTGGCCGAGGGAAGTTCACCCCTCCACTTT
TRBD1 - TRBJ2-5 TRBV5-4 CASSRTGVGETQYF TGTGCCAGCAGCCGGACAGGGGTGGGGGAGACCCAGTACTTC
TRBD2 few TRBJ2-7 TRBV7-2 CASSFTSGSYEQYF TGTGCCAGCAGCTTCACTAGCGGCTCCTACGAGCAGTACTTC
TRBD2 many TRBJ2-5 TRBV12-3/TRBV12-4 CASSFLAGTKETQYF TGTGCCAGCAGTTTTCTAGCGGGGACAAAAGAGACCCAGTACTTC
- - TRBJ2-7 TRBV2 CASSSMEGYEQYF TGTGCCAGCAGCAGCATGGAGGGCTACGAGCAGTACTTC
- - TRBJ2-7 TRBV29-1 CSVGQVTELAYEQYF TGCAGCGTTGGTCAGGTGACCGAACTTGCCTACGAGCAGTACTTC
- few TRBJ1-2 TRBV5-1 CASGLPGINYGYTF TGCGCCAGCGGACTCCCAGGGATAAACTATGGCTACACCTTC
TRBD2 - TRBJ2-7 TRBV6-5 CASSLARAGGTYEQYF TGTGCCAGCAGTCTGGCCCGCGCGGGGGGGACCTACGAGCAGTACTTC
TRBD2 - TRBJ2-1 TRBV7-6 CASSLGELAGVYNEQFF TGTGCCAGCAGCTTAGGGGAATTAGCGGGGGTGTACAATGAGCAGTTCTTC
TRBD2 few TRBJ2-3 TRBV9 CASSVGTSVVDTQYF TGTGCCAGCAGCGTGGGGACTAGCGTAGTGGATACGCAGTATTTT
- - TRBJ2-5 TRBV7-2 CASSSDLTQYF TGTGCCAGCAGTTCCGACCTGACCCAGTACTTC
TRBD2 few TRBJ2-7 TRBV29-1 CSVFSGRAYEQYF TGCAGCGTTTTTTCCGGGAGGGCCTACGAGCAGTACTTC
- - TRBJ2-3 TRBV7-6 CASSLEGERTDTQYF TGTGCCAGCAGCTTAGAGGGGGAGAGGACAGATACGCAGTATTTT
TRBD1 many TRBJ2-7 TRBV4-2 CASSQAARDRAYEQYF TGTGCCAGCAGCCAAGCTGCCCGGGACAGGGCCTACGAGCAGTACTTC
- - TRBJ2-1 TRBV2 CASTQGTSLSHNEQFF TGTGCCAGCACCCAAGGGACTTCCCTGTCCCACAATGAGCAGTTCTTC
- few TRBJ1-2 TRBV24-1 CATSDPASNYGYTF TGTGCCACCAGTGATCCCGCCAGTAACTATGGCTACACCTTC
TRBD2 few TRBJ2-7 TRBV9 CASSVDLAGGKTEQYF TGTGCCAGCAGCGTAGATCTAGCGGGGGGCAAGACCGAGCAGTACTTC
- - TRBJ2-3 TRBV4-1 CASSPIGRLSTDTQYF TGCGCCAGCAGCCCTATAGGGCGCCTTAGCACAGATACGCAGTATTTT
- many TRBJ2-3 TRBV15 CATSRGLGISVDTQYF TGTGCCACCAGCAGAGGTCTAGGAATTTCGGTAGATACGCAGTATTTT
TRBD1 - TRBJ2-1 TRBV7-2 CASSKRTGGVANEQFF TGTGCCAGCAGCAAGCGGACAGGGGGAGTAGCAAATGAGCAGTTCTTC
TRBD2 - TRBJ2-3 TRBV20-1 CSASAAGVYATDTQYF TGCAGTGCTAGTGCGGCGGGGGTCTACGCCACAGATACGCAGTATTTT
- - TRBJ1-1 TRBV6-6 CASSSSGAYTEAFF TGTGCCAGCAGTAGTTCAGGGGCATATACTGAAGCTTTCTTT
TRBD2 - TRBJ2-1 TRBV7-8 CASSLGGGVVGQFF TGTGCCAGCAGCTTAGGGGGGGGTGTTGTAGGGCAGTTCTTC
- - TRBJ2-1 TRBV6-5 CASSYSGAGEQFF TGTGCCAGCAGTTACTCAGGGGCTGGGGAGCAGTTCTTC
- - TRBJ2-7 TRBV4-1 CASSHHDRPTSYEQYF TGCGCCAGCAGCCACCACGACAGGCCTACTTCCTACGAGCAGTACTTC
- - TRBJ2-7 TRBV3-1 CASSQGNSGREQYF TGTGCCAGCAGCCAAGGGAATAGCGGTCGCGAGCAGTACTTC
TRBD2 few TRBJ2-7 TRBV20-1 CSARVTSGTFSYEQYF TGCAGTGCTAGGGTGACTAGCGGGACATTCTCCTACGAGCAGTACTTC
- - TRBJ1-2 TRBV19 CATAGPGYTF TGTGCCACAGCAGGGCCCGGCTACACCTTC
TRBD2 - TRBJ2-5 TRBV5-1 CASSLGPGLAFQETQYF TGCGCCAGCAGCTTGGGGCCGGGACTAGCCTTTCAAGAGACCCAGTACTTC
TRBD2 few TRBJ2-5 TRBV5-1 CASSLGGLADLQETQYF TGCGCCAGCAGCTTGGGGGGACTAGCAGATCTCCAAGAGACCCAGTACTTC
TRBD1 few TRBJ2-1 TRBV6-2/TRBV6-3 CASSPDRVLYNEQFF TGTGCCAGCAGCCCCGACAGGGTCCTCTACAATGAGCAGTTCTTC
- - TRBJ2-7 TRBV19 CASSPRDQGYEQYF TGTGCCAGTAGCCCCCGGGACCAAGGTTACGAGCAGTACTTC
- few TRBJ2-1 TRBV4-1 CASSQVPPRGNEQFF TGCGCCAGCAGCCAAGTTCCACCCCGGGGCAATGAGCAGTTCTTC